Below are 25 T cell receptor beta chains sequenced from a single sample in a study of blood T cell repertoires in COVID-19. Produced via immunoSEQ multiplex PCR; TCRdb's table is partial and in-frame only. This table holds 250,000 to 350,000 clones, roughly 86% found once. The sequenced sample consisted of peripheral blood. These receptors all come from a woman aged 25 to 39 with COVID-19, enrolled during active disease.

The chain has TRBV5-1 and TRBJ2-7, with D perhaps TRBD2 (6 bases). V was pared by 5 bases and J by 2 bases, with 11 bases between. Germline lookup yields CDR1 SGHRS and CDR2 YFSETQ. This CDR3 has 13 amino acids. CDR3 coding DNA: TGCGCCAGCAGGGGGGAGGACGCCTACGAGCAGTACTTC. This translates into CASRGEDAYEQYF. Full variable domain (missing parts from reference TRBV5-1 and TRBJ2-7): KAGVTQTPRYLIKTRGQQVTLSCSPISGHRSVSWYQQTPGQGLQFLFEYFSETQRNKGNFPGRFSGRQFSNSRSEMNVSTLELGDSALYLCASRGEDAYEQYFGPGTRLTVT.

The chain links TRBV3-1 (or the pseudogene TRBV3-2) to TRBJ1-1; no reliable D call. The CDR3 has 13 residues. Germline V gene sequence: CDR1 LGHDT, CDR2 YNNKEL (reference sequence). With 1 base removed from V and 5 bases from J, the gap between germline ends came to 8 bases. The CDR3 loop reads CASSQVAGTEAFF. CDR3 nucleotides: TGTGCCAGCAGCCAAGTGGCGGGGACTGAAGCTTTCTTT.

This chain joins TRBV19 and TRBJ2-7; 8 bases map to TRBD2. V shed 3 bases and J 5 bases; nucleotides not matched to a gene: 6. The germline V gene has CDR1 LNHDA and CDR2 SQIVND (reference sequence). The CDR3 is made up of 14 amino acids. The CDR3 bases are TGTGCCAGTAGTATGGGCGGGAGGTTCGACGAGCAGTACTTC. Amino acid sequence: CASSMGGRFDEQYF.

The V call is TRBV25-1, the J call TRBJ2-5, with 11 nucleotides matching TRBD1. This CDR3 has 16 amino acids. CDR1 and CDR2 (germline): MGHDK, SYGVNS. V lost 8 bases and J lost 9; bases outside the gene matches: 17. In DNA, the CDR3 is TGTGCCAGCCTAGCCGGGACAGGGGGACCTCAGGGGTCCCAGTACTTC. Encoded protein: CASLAGTGGPQGSQYF.

This clone was recorded a few times. The V call is TRBV6-5, the J call TRBJ2-3; TRBD1 agrees at 8 bases. Germline V gene lookup returns CDR1 MNHEY and CDR2 SVGAGI. Germline trimming cut 9 bases from V and 4 bases from J; bases unmatched to any gene: 12. The CDR3 loop spans 15 amino acids. DNA of the CDR3: TGTGCCAGTTTAGAAGGACAGGGCCTCCCAGATACGCAGTATTTT. Its protein is CASLEGQGLPDTQYF.

V gene TRBV9 combines with J gene TRBJ2-4; D not certain. Germline V gene sequence: CDR1 SGDLS, CDR2 YYNGEE. V lost 5 bases and J lost 1, with 10 bases in between. The CDR3 sequence is 14 residues long. CDR3 bases: TGTGCCAGCAGTTCGAGTTACGCCAAAAACATTCAGTACTTC. Protein product: CASSSSYAKNIQYF.

The chain couples TRBV28 to TRBJ2-5, with 7 bases fitting TRBD2. Per germline, CDR1 MDHEN and CDR2 SYDVKM. The CDR3 runs to 15 residues. Germline trimming cut 2 bases from V and 5 bases from J; bases unmatched to any gene: 8. CDR3 nucleotides: TGTGCCAGCAGTTTAGAGTGGGGGGAGGGTGAGACCCAGTACTTC. Translated, it gives CASSLEWGEGETQYF.

V gene TRBV27 combines with J gene TRBJ1-1, with 8 bases lining up with TRBD1. The V gene end was trimmed by 4 bases and the J gene end by 5 bases; junction bases not matched to a gene: 3. The length of the CDR3 is 13 residues. In germline, CDR1 is MNHEY, CDR2 SMNVEV (reference sequence). DNA of the CDR3: TGTGCCAGCAGTTCAGGGGGCTGGACTGAAGCTTTCTTT. This sequence encodes CASSSGGWTEAFF.

The V gene is TRBV27, the J gene TRBJ2-1; no definite D call. The germline V gene has CDR1 MNHEY and CDR2 SMNVEV (reference sequence). This CDR3 spans 12 amino acids. V was cut by 5 bases and J by 10 bases, with 12 bases left in between. CDR3 nucleotides: TGTGCCAGCAGTCCGCGTAATCGGGAGCAGTTCTTC. Translating it yields CASSPRNREQFF.

The rearrangement links TRBV6-5 to TRBJ1-2; D gene unclear. The CDR3 contains 14 residues. V gave up 8 bases and J gave up 6 bases, with 19 bases separating them. Germline V gene sequence: CDR1 MNHEY, CDR2 SVGAGI. This CDR3 reads CASSPTGRKNGYTF. CDR3 DNA sequence: TGTGCCAGCTCACCGACGGGTAGGAAGAATGGCTACACCTTC.

V and J are TRBV19 and TRBJ2-3, with 7 bases fitting TRBD2. J lost 1 base, V lost 1 base, and 5 bases had no gene match. Germline loops: CDR1 LNHDA, CDR2 SQIVND (reference sequence). This CDR3 spans 16 amino acids. Here the CDR3 reads CASSIVASGGTDTQYF. CDR3 sequence (DNA): TGTGCCAGTAGTATAGTGGCCAGCGGGGGCACAGATACGCAGTATTTT. Based on the CDR3 plus reference TRBV19 and TRBJ2-3, the full variable domain is DGGITQSPKYLFRKEGQNVTLSCEQNLNHDAMYWYRQDPGQGLRLIYYSQIVNDFQKGDIAEGYSVSREKKESFPLTVTSAQKNPTAFYLCASSIVASGGTDTQYFGPGTRLTVL.

The chain couples TRBV27 to TRBJ1-1; the D gene is possibly TRBD1 (5 bases). This CDR3 has 14 residues. Germline values: CDR1 MNHEY, CDR2 SMNVEV (reference sequence). Trimming shortened V by 7 bases and J by 1 base, and 13 bases separated the two germline ends. CDR3 DNA sequence: TGTGCCAGCATGGATCTCGGGGGGAACACTGAAGCTTTCTTT. This gives the protein CASMDLGGNTEAFF.

This clone has just one count. The chain carries TRBV5-8 and TRBJ1-4; D perhaps matches TRBD1 (6 bases). CDR3 length equals 18 residues. V lost 0 bases and J 7 bases, leaving 22 bases between the germline ends. Germline values: CDR1 SGHTS, CDR2 YDEGEE. This CDR3 is CASSLATVTGPPSEKLFF. In nucleotides, the CDR3 is TGTGCCAGCAGCTTGGCCACGGTTACAGGGCCGCCCAGTGAAAAACTGTTTTTT.

This chain links TRBV30 with TRBJ2-1; possible D gene TRBD1, 6 bases. CDR3 length: 15 residues. Germline-derived CDR1 and CDR2 are GTSNPN and SVGIG (reference sequence). The V and J ends lost 2 bases and 2 bases respectively, with 13 bases between them. The DNA for the CDR3 is TGTGCCTGGAGTCCCTTGGGGGCCACCTACAATGAGCAGTTCTTC. Its protein is CAWSPLGATYNEQFF.

This chain links TRBV29-1 with TRBJ1-3, with a weak D call TRBD1 (5 bases). The V gene's germline CDR1 is SQVTM and CDR2 ANQGSEA. CDR3 length: 15 residues. Trimming removed 0 bases from V and 4 bases from J, with 13 bases in between. CDR3 sequence (DNA): TGCAGCGTTGAAGACGGGCGGGGCTGGGGAAACACCATATATTTT. This encodes CSVEDGRGWGNTIYF.

This clone appeared a few times. The CDR3 here is CASSGIGNTIYF. CDR3 DNA: TGTGCCAGCAGCGGCATCGGGAACACCATATATTTT. The rearrangement links TRBV9 to TRBJ1-3; D unresolved. Germline V lookup: CDR1 SGDLS, CDR2 YYNGEE. The germline V and J ends were trimmed by 3 bases and 7 bases, with 8 bases remaining between them. The length of the CDR3 is 12 residues.

J is TRBJ2-7 and V is TRBV7-8; 8 nucleotides align to TRBD2. V gave up 0 bases and J gave up 0 bases; unmatched junction bases: 1. This CDR3 spans 15 amino acids. Germline assignment: CDR1 SGHVS and CDR2 FQNEAQ. The CDR3 DNA reads TGTGCCAGCAGCTTAGCTAGCGGGGCCTCCTACGAGCAGTACTTC. Translated: CASSLASGASYEQYF.

The chain couples TRBV6-6 to TRBJ1-4; D is perhaps TRBD1 (5 bases). This CDR3 contains 15 residues. Germline V CDR1 and CDR2: MNHNY, SVGAGI (reference sequence). V was cut by 7 bases and J by 0 bases, with 12 bases left in between. The CDR3 DNA is TGTGCCAGCAAAAGCCCGGGGGCAACTAATGAAAAACTGTTTTTT. Amino acids: CASKSPGATNEKLFF.

The rearrangement joins TRBV9 to TRBJ2-7; TRBD2 aligns across 7 bases. Germline CDR1 is SGDLS and CDR2 is YYNGEE. V lost 3 bases and J lost 1; bases outside the gene matches: 7. The CDR3 has 15 residues. CDR3 protein: CASSAMGLPSYEQYF. CDR3 DNA: TGTGCCAGCAGCGCCATGGGACTACCATCCTACGAGCAGTACTTC.

The rearrangement uses TRBV30 and TRBJ1-6; D perhaps matches TRBD1 (5 bases). Germline V lookup: CDR1 GTSNPN, CDR2 SVGIG (reference sequence). The length of the CDR3 is 13 residues. Trimming removed 0 bases at V and 7 bases at J, with 7 bases between. CDR3 protein: CAWSVRGNSPLHF. In DNA form, the CDR3 reads TGTGCCTGGAGTGTACGGGGGAATTCACCCCTCCACTTT.

This chain connects TRBV19 to TRBJ1-5; TRBD1 matches 8 bases. Per the germline V gene, CDR1 is LNHDA and CDR2 is SQIVND (reference sequence). There are 15 residues in the CDR3. Germline trimming cut 5 bases from V and 0 bases from J; bases unmatched to any gene: 3. Here the CDR3 DNA reads TGTGCCAGTAGTCCGGGACAGGTTAGCAATCAGCCCCAGCATTTT. It yields the protein CASSPGQVSNQPQHF.

This clone was seen a single time. In the same sample, other DNA sequences code for this CDR3. J is TRBJ2-5 and V is TRBV5-1; TRBD2 aligns across 11 bases. Trimming removed 0 bases from V and 0 bases from J; junction bases left unmatched: 1. Germline V gene lookup returns CDR1 SGHRS and CDR2 YFSETQ. The CDR3 spans 16 residues. The CDR3 sequence is CASSLGLAGNQETQYF. CDR3 nucleotides: TGCGCCAGCAGCTTGGGACTAGCGGGAAACCAAGAGACCCAGTACTTC.

This clone was observed a single time. V is TRBV7-3 and J is TRBJ1-1; D may be TRBD1 (6 bases). Germline CDR1 and CDR2: SGHTA and FQGTGA. The V end was cut by 4 bases, the J end by 2 bases, with 14 bases between. This CDR3 comprises 15 residues. CDR3: CASSSTRGGNTEAFF. CDR3 sequence (DNA): TGTGCCAGCAGCTCCACCAGAGGGGGTAACACTGAAGCTTTCTTT.

The rearrangement links TRBV5-1 to TRBJ2-5, with TRBD1 matching 7 bases. Germline assignment: CDR1 SGHRS and CDR2 YFSETQ. The CDR3 totals 15 residues. The trim removed 2 bases at V and 2 bases at J, leaving 6 bases unmatched. The CDR3 region has the DNA TGCGCCAGCAGCTTTGGGACAGCAGATCAAGAGACCCAGTACTTC. Amino acids: CASSFGTADQETQYF.

This rearrangement joins TRBV5-6 to TRBJ2-7; a weak D match, TRBD2 (6 bases). Trimming took off 5 bases at V and 2 bases at J, with 11 bases between the two ends. The CDR3 has 13 amino acids. Germline loops: CDR1 SGHDT, CDR2 YYEEEE. DNA of the CDR3: TGTGCCAGCAGTGCGGGAAATACCTACGAGCAGTACTTC. It is translated as CASSAGNTYEQYF. Drawing the rest from reference TRBV5-6 and TRBJ2-7, the complete variable domain is DAGVTQSPTHLIKTRGQQVTLRCSPKSGHDTVSWYQQALGQGPQFIFQYYEEEERQRGNFPDRFSGHQFPNYSSELNVNALLLGDSALYLCASSAGNTYEQYFGPGTRLTVT.